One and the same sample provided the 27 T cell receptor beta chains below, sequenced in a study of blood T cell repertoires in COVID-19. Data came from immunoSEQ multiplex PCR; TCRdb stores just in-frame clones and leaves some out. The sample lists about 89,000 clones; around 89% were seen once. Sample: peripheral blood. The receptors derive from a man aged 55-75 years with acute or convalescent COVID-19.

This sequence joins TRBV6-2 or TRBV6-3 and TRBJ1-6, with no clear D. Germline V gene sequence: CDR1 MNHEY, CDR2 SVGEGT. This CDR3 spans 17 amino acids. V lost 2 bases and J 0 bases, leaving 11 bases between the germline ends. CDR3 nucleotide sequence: TGTGCCAGCAGTTACAATCCAGAAGACTCCTATAATTCACCCCTCCACTTT. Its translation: CASSYNPEDSYNSPLHF.

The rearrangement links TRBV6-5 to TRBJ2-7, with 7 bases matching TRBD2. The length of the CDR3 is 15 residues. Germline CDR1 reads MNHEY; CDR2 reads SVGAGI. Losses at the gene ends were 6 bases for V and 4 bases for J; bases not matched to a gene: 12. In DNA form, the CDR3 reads TGTGCCAGCAGCACTGTGGGGGGGAAAGGTTACGAGCAGTACTTC. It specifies CASSTVGGKGYEQYF.

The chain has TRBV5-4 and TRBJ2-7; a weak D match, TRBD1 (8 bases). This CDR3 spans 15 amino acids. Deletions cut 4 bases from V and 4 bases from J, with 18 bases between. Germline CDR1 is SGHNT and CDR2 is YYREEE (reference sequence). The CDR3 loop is CASSVSTGGEYEQYF. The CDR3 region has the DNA TGTGCCAGCAGCGTTAGTACAGGGGGGGAGTACGAGCAGTACTTC.

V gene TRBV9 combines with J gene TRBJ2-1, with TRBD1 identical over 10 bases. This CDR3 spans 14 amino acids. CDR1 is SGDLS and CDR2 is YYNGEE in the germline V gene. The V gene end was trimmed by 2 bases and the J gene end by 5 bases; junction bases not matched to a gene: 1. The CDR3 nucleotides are TGTGCCAGCAGCGTGGGGACAGGGGACAATGAGCAGTTCTTC. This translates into CASSVGTGDNEQFF.

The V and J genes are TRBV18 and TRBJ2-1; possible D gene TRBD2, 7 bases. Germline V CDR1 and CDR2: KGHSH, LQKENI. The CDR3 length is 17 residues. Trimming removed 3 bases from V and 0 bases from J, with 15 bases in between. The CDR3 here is CASSPDEGGSSYNEQFF. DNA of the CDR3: TGTGCCAGCTCACCGGACGAGGGGGGGAGCTCCTACAATGAGCAGTTCTTC. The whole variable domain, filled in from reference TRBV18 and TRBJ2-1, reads NAGVMQNPRHLVRRRGQEARLRCSPMKGHSHVYWYRQLPEEGLKFMVYLQKENIIDESGMPKERFSAEFPKEGPSILRIQQVVRGDSAAYFCASSPDEGGSSYNEQFFGPGTRLTVL.

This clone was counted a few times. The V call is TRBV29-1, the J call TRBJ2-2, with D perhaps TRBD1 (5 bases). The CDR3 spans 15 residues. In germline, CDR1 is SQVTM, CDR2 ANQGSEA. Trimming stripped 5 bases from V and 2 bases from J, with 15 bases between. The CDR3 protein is CSVLERQTNTGELFF. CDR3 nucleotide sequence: TGCAGCGTTCTAGAGAGACAGACCAACACCGGGGAGCTGTTTTTT.

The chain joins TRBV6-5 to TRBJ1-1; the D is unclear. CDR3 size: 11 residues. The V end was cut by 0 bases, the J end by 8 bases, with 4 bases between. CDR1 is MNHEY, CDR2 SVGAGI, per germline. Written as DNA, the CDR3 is TGTGCCAGCAGTTACTCACTGGAAGCTTTCTTT. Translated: CASSYSLEAFF.

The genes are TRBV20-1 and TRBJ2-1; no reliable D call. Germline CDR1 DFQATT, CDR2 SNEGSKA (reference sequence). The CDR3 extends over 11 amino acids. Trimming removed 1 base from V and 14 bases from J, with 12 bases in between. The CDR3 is CSARAPLVEFF. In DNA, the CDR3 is TGCAGTGCTAGAGCCCCCCTAGTTGAGTTCTTC.

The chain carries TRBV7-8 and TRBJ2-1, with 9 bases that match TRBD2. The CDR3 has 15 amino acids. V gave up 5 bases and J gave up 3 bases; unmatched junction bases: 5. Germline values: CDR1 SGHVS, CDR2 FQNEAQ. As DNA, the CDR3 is TGTGCCAGCAGCCGGGCGGGGGGGCTCTACAATGAGCAGTTCTTC. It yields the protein CASSRAGGLYNEQFF.

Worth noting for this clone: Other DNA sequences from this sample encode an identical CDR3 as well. The CDR3: CATSRDRADTQYF. The CDR3 region has the DNA TGTGCCACCAGCAGAGATCGAGCAGATACGCAGTATTTT. V gene TRBV15 combines with J gene TRBJ2-3; D remains ambiguous. The V and J ends lost 0 bases and 4 bases respectively, with 5 bases between them. Germline assignment: CDR1 LNHNV and CDR2 YYDKDF (reference sequence). The CDR3 totals 13 residues.

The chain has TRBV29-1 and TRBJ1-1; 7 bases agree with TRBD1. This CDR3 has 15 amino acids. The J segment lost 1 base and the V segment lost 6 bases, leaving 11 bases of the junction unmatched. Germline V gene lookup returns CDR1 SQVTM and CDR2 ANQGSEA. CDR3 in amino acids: CSVVPRTGWNTEAFF. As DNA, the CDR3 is TGCAGCGTGGTCCCTAGGACAGGATGGAACACTGAAGCTTTCTTT. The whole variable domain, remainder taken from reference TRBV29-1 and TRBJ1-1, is SAVISQKPSRDICQRGTSLTIQCQVDSQVTMMFWYRQQPGQSLTLIATANQGSEATYESGFVIDKFPISRPNLTFSTLTVSNMSPEDSSIYLCSVVPRTGWNTEAFFGQGTRLTVV.

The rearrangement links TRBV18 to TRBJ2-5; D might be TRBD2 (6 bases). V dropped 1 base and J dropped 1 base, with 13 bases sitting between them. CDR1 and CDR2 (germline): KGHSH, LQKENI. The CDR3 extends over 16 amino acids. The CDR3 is CASSPQATGVQETQYF. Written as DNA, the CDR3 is TGTGCCAGCTCACCACAGGCGACGGGGGTCCAAGAGACCCAGTACTTC.

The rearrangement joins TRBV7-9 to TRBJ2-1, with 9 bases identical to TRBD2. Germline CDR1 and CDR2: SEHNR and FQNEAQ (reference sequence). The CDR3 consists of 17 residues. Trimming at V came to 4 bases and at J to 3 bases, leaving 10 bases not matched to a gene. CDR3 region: CASSSGVAGVIYNEQFF. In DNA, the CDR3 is TGTGCCAGCAGCTCCGGGGTAGCGGGAGTTATCTACAATGAGCAGTTCTTC.

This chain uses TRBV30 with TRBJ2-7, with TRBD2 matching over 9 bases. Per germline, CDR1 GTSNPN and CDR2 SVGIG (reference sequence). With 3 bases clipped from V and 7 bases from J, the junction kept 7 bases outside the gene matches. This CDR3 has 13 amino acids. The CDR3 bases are TGTGCCTGGAGCGCGGGACTAGCTGGGGAGCAGTACTTC. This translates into CAWSAGLAGEQYF. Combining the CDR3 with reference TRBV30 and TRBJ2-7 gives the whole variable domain SQTIHQWPATLVQPVGSPLSLECTVEGTSNPNLYWYRQAAGRGLQLLFYSVGIGQISSEVPQNLSASRPQDRQFILSSKKLLLSDSGFYLCAWSAGLAGEQYFGPGTRLTVT.

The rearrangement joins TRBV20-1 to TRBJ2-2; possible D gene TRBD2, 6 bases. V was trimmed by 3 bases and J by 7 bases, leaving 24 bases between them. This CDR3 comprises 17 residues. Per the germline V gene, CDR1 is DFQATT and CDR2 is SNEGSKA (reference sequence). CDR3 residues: CSASKDRGSDGGGELFF. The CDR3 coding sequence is TGCAGTGCTAGTAAAGATCGGGGGAGCGACGGGGGCGGGGAGCTGTTTTTT.

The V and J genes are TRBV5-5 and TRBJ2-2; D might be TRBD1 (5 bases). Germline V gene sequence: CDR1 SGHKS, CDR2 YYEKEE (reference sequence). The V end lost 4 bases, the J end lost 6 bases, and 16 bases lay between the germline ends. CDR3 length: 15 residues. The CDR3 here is CASSPASGWAGELFF. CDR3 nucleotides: TGTGCCAGCAGCCCTGCCTCAGGGTGGGCCGGGGAGCTGTTTTTT.

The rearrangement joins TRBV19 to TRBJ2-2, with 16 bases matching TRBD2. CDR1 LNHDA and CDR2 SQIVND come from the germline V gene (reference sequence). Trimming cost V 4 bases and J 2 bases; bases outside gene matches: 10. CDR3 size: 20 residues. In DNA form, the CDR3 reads TGTGCCAGTAGTAGGCCGGGACTAGCGGGAGGGCCAAAAAACACCGGGGAGCTGTTTTTT. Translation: CASSRPGLAGGPKNTGELFF.

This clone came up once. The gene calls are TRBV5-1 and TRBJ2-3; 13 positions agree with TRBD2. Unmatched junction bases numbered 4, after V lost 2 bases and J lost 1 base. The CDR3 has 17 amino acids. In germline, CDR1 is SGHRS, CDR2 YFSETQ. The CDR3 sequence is CASSLTGLAGGTDTQYF. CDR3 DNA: TGCGCCAGCAGCTTAACCGGACTAGCGGGAGGCACAGATACGCAGTATTTT.

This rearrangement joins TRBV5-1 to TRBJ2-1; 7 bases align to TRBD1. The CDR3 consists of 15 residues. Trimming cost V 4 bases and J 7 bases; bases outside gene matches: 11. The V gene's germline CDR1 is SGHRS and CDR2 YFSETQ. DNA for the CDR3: TGCGCCAGCAGCGTGACAGGGACCCTCGGGAATGAGCAGTTCTTC. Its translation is CASSVTGTLGNEQFF.

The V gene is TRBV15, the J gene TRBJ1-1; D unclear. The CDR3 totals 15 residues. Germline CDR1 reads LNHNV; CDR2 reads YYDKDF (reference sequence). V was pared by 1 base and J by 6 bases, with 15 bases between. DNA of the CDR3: TGTGCCACCAGCAGAGGGGGAGGGCTCGGCGCTGAAGCTTTCTTT. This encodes CATSRGGGLGAEAFF. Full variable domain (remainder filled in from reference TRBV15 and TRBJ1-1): DAMVIQNPRYQVTQFGKPVTLSCSQTLNHNVMYWYQQKSSQAPKLLFHYYDKDFNNEADTPDNFQSRRPNTSFCFLDIRSPGLGDTAMYLCATSRGGGLGAEAFFGQGTRLTVV.

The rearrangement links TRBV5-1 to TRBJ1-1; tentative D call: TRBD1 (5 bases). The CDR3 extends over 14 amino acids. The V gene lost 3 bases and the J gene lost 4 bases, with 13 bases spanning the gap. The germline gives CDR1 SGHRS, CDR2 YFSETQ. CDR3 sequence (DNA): TGCGCCAGCAGCTGGGGGGAGGCTGGCACTGAAGCTTTCTTT. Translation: CASSWGEAGTEAFF.

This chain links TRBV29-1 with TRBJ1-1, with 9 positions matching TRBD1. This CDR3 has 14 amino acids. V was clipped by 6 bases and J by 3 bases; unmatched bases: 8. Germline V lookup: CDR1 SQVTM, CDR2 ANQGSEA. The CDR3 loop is CSVVRDREDTEAFF. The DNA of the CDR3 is TGCAGCGTGGTAAGGGACAGGGAGGACACTGAAGCTTTCTTT.

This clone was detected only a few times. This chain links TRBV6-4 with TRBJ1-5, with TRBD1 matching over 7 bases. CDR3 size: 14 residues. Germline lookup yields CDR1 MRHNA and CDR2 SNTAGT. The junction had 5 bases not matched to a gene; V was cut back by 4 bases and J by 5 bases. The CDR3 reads CASSGDRVYQPQHF. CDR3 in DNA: TGTGCCAGCAGTGGAGACAGGGTGTATCAGCCCCAGCATTTT.

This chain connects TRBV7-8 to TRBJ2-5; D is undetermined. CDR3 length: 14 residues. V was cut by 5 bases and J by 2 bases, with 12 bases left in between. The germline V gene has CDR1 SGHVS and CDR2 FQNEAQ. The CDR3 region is CASSHDRRQETQYF. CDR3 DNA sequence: TGTGCCAGCAGCCATGATAGGAGACAAGAGACCCAGTACTTC.

The CDR3 loop is CASTTRDREQGYTF. CDR3 nucleotide sequence: TGTGCCAGTACTACCCGGGACAGGGAACAGGGCTACACCTTC. The chain uses TRBV19 and TRBJ1-2; 9 positions match TRBD1. Germline V lookup: CDR1 LNHDA, CDR2 SQIVND (reference sequence). This CDR3 region has 14 residues. The V gene end was trimmed by 7 bases and the J gene end by 8 bases; junction bases not matched to a gene: 11.

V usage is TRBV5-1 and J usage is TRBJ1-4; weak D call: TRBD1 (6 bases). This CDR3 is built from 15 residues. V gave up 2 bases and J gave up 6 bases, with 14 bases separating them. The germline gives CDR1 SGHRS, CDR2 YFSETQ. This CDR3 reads CASSLNGQSYEKLFF. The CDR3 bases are TGCGCCAGCAGCTTAAATGGACAGAGTTATGAAAAACTGTTTTTT. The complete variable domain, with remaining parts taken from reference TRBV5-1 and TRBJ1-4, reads KAGVTQTPRYLIKTRGQQVTLSCSPISGHRSVSWYQQTPGQGLQFLFEYFSETQRNKGNFPGRFSGRQFSNSRSEMNVSTLELGDSALYLCASSLNGQSYEKLFFGSGTQLSVL.

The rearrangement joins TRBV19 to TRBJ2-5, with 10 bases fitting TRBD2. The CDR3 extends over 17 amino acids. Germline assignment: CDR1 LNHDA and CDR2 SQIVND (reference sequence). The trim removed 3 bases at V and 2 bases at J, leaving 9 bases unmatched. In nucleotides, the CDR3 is TGTGCCAGTAGTATGGAACTAGCGGGACCTAATCAAGAGACCCAGTACTTC. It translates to CASSMELAGPNQETQYF.